The clone carrying this T cell receptor beta chain has only a few counts. The data belong to a study of blood T cells in healthy people across ages. Primers used in a second PCR of roughly 6 to 11 cycles were a sample-barcoded 5' primer and a J-beta primer mix. TCRdb re-derived calls from the 5' RACE reads in MiXCR, one entry per CDR3 protein. Of approximately 800,000 distinct CDR3 sequences in the sample, 55% to 70% were seen once. Germline V gene lookup returns CDR1 DFQATT and CDR2 SNEGSKA (reference sequence). The CDR3 sequence is 13 residues long. V lost 3 bases, J lost 4 bases, and 13 bases lay in between.

This clonotype was obtained from a man aged 30 to 39 in good health. The sequencing sample was made of blood. The V gene is TRBV20-1, the J gene TRBJ2-7, with D unclear. The CDR3 nucleotides read TGCAGTGCTAGTTCGGGCAGGCCATACGAGCAGTACTTC. Translated: CSASSGRPYEQYF.